The 22 T cell receptor beta chains reported below all come from one sample, sequenced in a study of shared clonotypes between healthy human individuals. Repertoires were generated with immunoSEQ multiplex PCR, while TCRdb's copy carries only in-frame clones and drops some. The table lists 2 million to 3 million clones, approximately 90% of them singletons. The sequencing sample was made of naive CD4+ T cells sorted from blood. Subset described: CD45RA+ positively selected. The origin of the receptors is a man aged 18 to 35 in good health.

This sequence joins TRBV6-5 and TRBJ2-1, with 10 bases lining up with TRBD2. The CDR3 loop spans 15 amino acids. V trimming: 5 bases; J trimming: 6 bases; junction bases outside the gene matches: 7. Germline V gene sequence: CDR1 MNHEY, CDR2 SVGAGI. CDR3 nucleotide sequence: TGTGCCAGCAGTCCAAGGACTAGCGGCACCAATGAGCAGTTCTTC. This encodes CASSPRTSGTNEQFF.

The chain recombines TRBV7-2 with TRBJ1-1; 7 nucleotides match TRBD1. J was trimmed by 1 base and V by 1 base; bases with no gene match: 3. Germline CDR1 is SGHTA and CDR2 is FQGNSA. The CDR3 contains 15 residues. This CDR3 reads CASSLEAGGNTEAFF. CDR3 DNA: TGTGCCAGCAGCTTAGAGGCAGGGGGGAACACTGAAGCTTTCTTT. Supplemented by reference TRBV7-2 and TRBJ1-1, the full variable domain reads GAGVSQSPSNKVTEKGKDVELRCDPISGHTALYWYRQSLGQGLEFLIYFQGNSAPDKSGLPSDRFSAERTGGSVSTLTIQRTQQEDSAVYLCASSLEAGGNTEAFFGQGTRLTVV.

Comment on this clone: The germline gene is not matched at one end of the junction; a read error may be the cause. The CDR3 DNA sequence: TGTGCCAGCAGTTTATGGCAGATAAACACCAGGGAGCTGTTTTTT. Amino acids: CASSLWQINTRELFF. The genes are TRBV28 and TRBJ2-2; D is uncertain. This CDR3 is 15 amino acids long. Germline loops: CDR1 MDHEN, CDR2 SYDVKM.

This chain connects TRBV27 to TRBJ2-1; perhaps TRBD1 as D (5 bases). The CDR3 runs 15 residues. Between the trimmed V and J ends, which lost 9 bases and 2 bases, there was a span of 17 bases. Germline CDR1 MNHEY, CDR2 SMNVEV (reference sequence). Here the CDR3 reads CARHVTVGAYNEQFF. As DNA, the CDR3 is TGTGCCAGGCACGTGACAGTAGGGGCCTACAATGAGCAGTTCTTC.

This clone is a singleton in its sample. This chain joins TRBV19 and TRBJ1-5; D call uncertain. Looked up from germline, CDR1 is LNHDA and CDR2 is SQIVND (reference sequence). Trimming stripped 1 base from V and 0 bases from J, with 16 bases between. The CDR3 totals 18 residues. CDR3 in DNA: TGTGCCAGTAGTATAGCCCCCGGACGGAGGACTAGCAATCAGCCCCAGCATTTT. This translates into CASSIAPGRRTSNQPQHF.

As concerns this clone: Other DNA sequences in this sample translate to the same CDR3. CDR3 bases: TGTGCCTGGAGTGTTGAAACTGAAGCTTTCTTT. Amino acids: CAWSVETEAFF. The chain combines TRBV30 with TRBJ1-1, with D hard to call. The CDR3 loop spans 11 amino acids. Germline CDR1 is GTSNPN and CDR2 is SVGIG (reference sequence). Trimming shortened V by 0 bases and J by 5 bases, and 4 bases separated the two germline ends.

The J gene is TRBJ1-6, the V gene TRBV19; 10 bases match TRBD1. V dropped 5 bases and J dropped 3; count of bases not matched to a gene: 4. The CDR3 length is 16 residues. CDR1 and CDR2 (germline): LNHDA, SQIVND (reference sequence). CDR3 in amino acids: CASSVRDRGYNSPLHF. DNA of the CDR3: TGTGCCAGTAGTGTCCGGGACAGGGGCTATAATTCACCCCTCCACTTT.

The chain combines TRBV29-1 with TRBJ2-1, with 7 bases fitting TRBD2. With V trimmed by 0 bases and J by 6 bases, 11 bases remained unmatched. The CDR3 extends over 16 amino acids. CDR1 and CDR2 from the germline V gene are SQVTM and ANQGSEA. The CDR3 DNA is TGCAGCGTTGAAGATGGCGGTCGGGGGGTACGCAATGAGCAGTTCTTC. It codes for CSVEDGGRGVRNEQFF.

The sample holds one count of this clone. V and J are TRBV10-1 and TRBJ2-2; 7 bases line up with TRBD1. The ends lost 6 bases at V and 3 bases at J; junction bases unmatched: 10. The CDR3 is 16 amino acids. Germline values: CDR1 WNHNN, CDR2 SYGVQD (reference sequence). CDR3 nucleotide sequence: TGCGCCAGCAGGAGAAAGACAGGGTGGGACACCGGGGAGCTGTTTTTT. Translated: CASRRKTGWDTGELFF.

The chain carries TRBV7-9 and TRBJ2-7; D is unclear. The CDR3 is made up of 15 amino acids. V lost 1 base to trimming and J lost 5 bases, with 15 bases between them. Germline-derived CDR1 and CDR2 are SEHNR and FQNEAQ (reference sequence). The CDR3 sequence: CASSLVETSAHEQYF. The CDR3 bases are TGTGCCAGCAGCTTAGTCGAGACTTCAGCGCACGAGCAGTACTTC.

This chain joins TRBV19 and TRBJ1-6; tentatively, D is TRBD1 (6 bases). CDR3 length: 15 amino acids. V lost 5 bases and J 6 bases, leaving 14 bases between the germline ends. Germline V lookup: CDR1 LNHDA, CDR2 SQIVND (reference sequence). The CDR3: CASSSTGQFNSPLHF. CDR3 nucleotides: TGTGCCAGTAGTTCAACGGGACAATTTAATTCACCCCTCCACTTT.

The rearrangement joins TRBV5-6 to TRBJ2-5, with D possibly TRBD2 on 6 matching bases. The V end lost 2 bases, the J end lost 3 bases, and 26 bases lay between the germline ends. CDR1 SGHDT and CDR2 YYEEEE come from the germline V gene. The length of the CDR3 is 19 residues. Written as DNA, the CDR3 is TGTGCCAGCAGCTTAGGAACCCCGGGACCAGGGTGGGGGGAAGAGACCCAGTACTTC. Translating it yields CASSLGTPGPGWGEETQYF. The entire variable domain, with the rest obtained from reference TRBV5-6 and TRBJ2-5, is as follows: DAGVTQSPTHLIKTRGQQVTLRCSPKSGHDTVSWYQQALGQGPQFIFQYYEEEERQRGNFPDRFSGHQFPNYSSELNVNALLLGDSALYLCASSLGTPGPGWGEETQYFGPGTRLLVL.

V usage is TRBV5-6 and J usage is TRBJ2-7; 9 bases align to TRBD2. V lost 1 base to trimming and J lost 6 bases; unmatched junction nucleotides: 8. Germline CDR1 reads SGHDT; CDR2 reads YYEEEE. This CDR3 has 15 residues. This CDR3 reads CASSLSGTSHREQYF. CDR3 DNA: TGTGCCAGCAGCTTGTCCGGGACTAGCCACCGCGAGCAGTACTTC.

This clone was observed once. The chain recombines TRBV9 with TRBJ2-3; possible D gene TRBD1, 6 bases. Germline V gene lookup returns CDR1 SGDLS and CDR2 YYNGEE. The CDR3 length is 16 residues. Trimming removed 6 bases from V and 0 bases from J, with 17 bases in between. CDR3 bases: TGTGCCAGCAATACAGGGACGACCCAAAGCACAGATACGCAGTATTTT. This encodes CASNTGTTQSTDTQYF.

The chain combines TRBV7-2 with TRBJ2-3, with 11 positions matching TRBD2. Germline CDR1 is SGHTA and CDR2 is FQGNSA. This CDR3 comprises 17 residues. V shed 3 bases and J 4 bases; nucleotides not matched to a gene: 9. CDR3 in DNA: TGTGCCAGCAGCTTCCGTACTAGCGGGAGCGCTGCAGATACGCAGTATTTT. Translation gives CASSFRTSGSAADTQYF.

V usage is TRBV10-3 and J usage is TRBJ1-1, with TRBD1 identical over 9 bases. V was clipped by 3 bases and J by 4 bases; unmatched bases: 3. The length of the CDR3 is 14 residues. Germline CDR1 and CDR2: ENHRY and SYGVKD. In DNA, the CDR3 is TGTGCCATCAGTGATGGGACAGGGACCACTGAAGCTTTCTTT. It is translated as CAISDGTGTTEAFF.

The J gene is TRBJ2-5, the V gene TRBV2; no firm D call. Germline CDR1 is SNHLY and CDR2 is FYNNEI. CDR3 length: 13 amino acids. V lost 4 bases and J 2 bases, leaving 8 bases between the germline ends. The CDR3 DNA is TGTGCCAGCAGTGGACTGGTTCAAGAGACCCAGTACTTC. It yields the protein CASSGLVQETQYF.

With respect to this clone: Other DNA sequences in this specimen translate into the identical CDR3. This sequence joins TRBV9 and TRBJ2-2; tentatively, D is TRBD2 (5 bases). The CDR3 extends over 16 amino acids. Per germline, CDR1 SGDLS and CDR2 YYNGEE. Trimming pared 0 bases from V and 1 base from J, leaving 10 bases between. In DNA form, the CDR3 reads TGTGCCAGCAGCGTAGCAACAAGCGGGAACACCGGGGAGCTGTTTTTT. Translated, it gives CASSVATSGNTGELFF.

This clone has more than one count but fewer than ten. The chain carries TRBV30 and TRBJ1-5; 7 positions agree with TRBD1. From germline, CDR1 is GTSNPN and CDR2 SVGIG (reference sequence). Trimming took 3 bases from V and 3 from J; bases not matched to a gene: 5. This CDR3 has 14 amino acids. The CDR3 nucleotides are TGTGCCTGGAGCGAGGACAGGAACAATCAGCCCCAGCATTTT. It encodes CAWSEDRNNQPQHF.

This chain uses TRBV30 with TRBJ1-3; D unclear. The CDR3 has 14 amino acids. V shed 3 bases and J shed 4 bases, with 13 bases lying between them. Looked up from germline, CDR1 is GTSNPN and CDR2 is SVGIG (reference sequence). This chain's CDR3 is CAWRARVSGNTIYF. CDR3 coding DNA: TGTGCCTGGAGGGCTAGGGTATCAGGAAACACCATATATTTT.

The rearrangement joins TRBV5-4 to TRBJ2-6; either TRBD1 or TRBD2 may fit D (6 bases each). CDR1 and CDR2 from the germline V gene are SGHNT and YYREEE (reference sequence). V lost 2 bases and J lost 0, with 12 bases in between. CDR3 length: 17 residues. CDR3 amino acids: CASSFGGPSSGANVLTF. The CDR3 nucleotides read TGTGCCAGCAGCTTCGGGGGCCCGTCCTCTGGGGCCAACGTCCTGACTTTC.

The chain couples TRBV7-3 to TRBJ2-3; 9 nucleotides align to TRBD2. This CDR3 spans 16 amino acids. The J segment lost 1 base and the V segment lost 3 bases, leaving 5 bases of the junction unmatched. Germline V CDR1 and CDR2: SGHTA, FQGTGA. CDR3 in amino acids: CASSLTAGGGTDTQYF. In DNA, the CDR3 is TGTGCCAGCAGCTTGACAGCGGGGGGAGGCACAGATACGCAGTATTTT.